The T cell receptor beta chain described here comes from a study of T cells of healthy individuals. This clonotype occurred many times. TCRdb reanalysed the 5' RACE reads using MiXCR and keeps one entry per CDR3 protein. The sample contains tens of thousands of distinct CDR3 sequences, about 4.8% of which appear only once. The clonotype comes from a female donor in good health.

CDR3 region: CASSLALEQYF. Written as DNA, the CDR3 is TGTGCCAGCAGTCTTGCCCTCGAGCAGTACTTC. The rearrangement links TRBV6-5 to TRBJ2-7; D uncertain. The V end was cut by 5 bases, the J end by 6 bases, with 8 bases between. The CDR3 contains 11 residues. Germline V gives CDR1 MNHEY, CDR2 SVGAGI.